This TCR beta chain was captured in a study of shared clonotypes between healthy human individuals. The wider study: Plates per donor: three CD4 naive, three CD4 memory, two CD8 naive, one CD8 memory.

TCRdb's copy holds only in-frame clones and misses some; the assay was immunoSEQ multiplex PCR. The table has roughly 1 million clones, approximately 78% seen once. Negatively enriched CD4+ T cells were divided by CD45RA into naive and memory. The J segment lost 7 bases and the V segment lost 0 bases, leaving 9 bases of the junction unmatched. Germline V gives CDR1 SGHRS, CDR2 YFSETQ. CDR3 length equals 15 residues. Sequencing input: memory CD4+ T cells from PBMCs. Noted subset: CD45RA-negative fraction. The clonotype originates from a man between 18 and 29 years old in good health. Some clones in this sample may be carry-over from other donors' samples. The J gene is TRBJ2-7, the V gene TRBV5-1, with TRBD1 identical over 8 bases. CDR3 region: CASSLDSGRGQEQYF. The CDR3, as DNA: TGCGCCAGCAGCTTGGATAGTGGCAGGGGGCAAGAGCAGTACTTC.